The 14 T cell receptor beta chains reported below all come from one sample, sequenced in a study of cytomegalovirus exposure and HLA in healthy donors. Generated by immunoSEQ multiplex PCR, the TCRdb table keeps only in-frame clones and is missing some. The sample lists hundreds of thousands of clones, more than 75% occurring once. The sequencing input was PBMCs. These receptors were taken from a man aged 18 to 29 in good health and CMV-seropositive.

The chain uses TRBV29-1 and TRBJ2-1, with 9 nucleotides matching TRBD2. Germline CDR1 SQVTM, CDR2 ANQGSEA. Unmatched junction bases numbered 8, after V lost 4 bases and J lost 4 bases. The CDR3 consists of 15 residues. The CDR3 reads CSVVWGGRGYNEQFF. For the CDR3, the DNA is TGCAGCGTTGTCTGGGGCGGGAGGGGTTACAATGAGCAGTTCTTC.

J is TRBJ1-2 and V is TRBV5-5, with D uncertain. The germline CDR1 and CDR2 sequences are SGHKS and YYEKEE (reference sequence). V lost 2 bases to trimming and J lost 1 base, with 12 bases between them. CDR3 length: 15 amino acids. CDR3 DNA: TGTGCCAGCAGCTTCGGTGACACCCGTAACTATGGCTACACCTTC. Translated: CASSFGDTRNYGYTF. The full variable domain, with the rest looked up from reference TRBV5-5 and TRBJ1-2, is DAGVTQSPTHLIKTRGQQVTLRCSPISGHKSVSWYQQVLGQGPQFIFQYYEKEERGRGNFPDRFSARQFPNYSSELNVNALLLGDSALYLCASSFGDTRNYGYTFGSGTRLTVV.

In its sample, this clone was seen a few times. J is TRBJ2-7 and V is TRBV5-6, with 12 bases that match TRBD1. The CDR3 sequence is 15 residues long. V shed 4 bases and J 4 bases; nucleotides not matched to a gene: 6. CDR1 is SGHDT and CDR2 is YYEEEE in the germline V gene. The CDR3 region is CASSGSGQGAYEQYF. CDR3 in DNA: TGTGCCAGCAGCGGATCGGGACAGGGGGCTTACGAGCAGTACTTC.

The chain carries TRBV9 and TRBJ2-3; the match to TRBD1 covers 8 bases. CDR1 is SGDLS and CDR2 is YYNGEE in the germline V gene. V lost 4 bases to trimming and J lost 0 bases; unmatched junction nucleotides: 4. CDR3 length equals 15 residues. CDR3 residues: CASSPRQGSTDTQYF. DNA for the CDR3: TGTGCCAGCAGCCCCCGACAGGGGAGCACAGATACGCAGTATTTT. Supplemented by reference TRBV9 and TRBJ2-3, the full variable domain reads DSGVTQTPKHLITATGQRVTLRCSPRSGDLSVYWYQQSLDQGLQFLIQYYNGEERAKGNILERFSAQQFPDLHSELNLSSLELGDSALYFCASSPRQGSTDTQYFGPGTRLTVL.

The CDR3 loop is CASSSLTGGAEQYF. The CDR3, as DNA: TGTGCCAGCAGCTCGCTGACAGGGGGCGCAGAGCAGTACTTC. V usage is TRBV11-2 and J usage is TRBJ2-7, with TRBD1 matching over 10 bases. Trimming removed 4 bases from V and 7 bases from J; junction bases left unmatched: 7. Per the germline V gene, CDR1 is SGHAT and CDR2 is FQNNGV. CDR3 length: 14 amino acids.

This clone appeared once. J is TRBJ1-4 and V is TRBV5-4; D is perhaps TRBD1 (5 bases). Trimming took off 2 bases at V and 4 bases at J, with 9 bases between the two ends. In germline, CDR1 is SGHNT, CDR2 YYREEE (reference sequence). CDR3 length: 14 residues. CDR3 bases: TGTGCCAGCAGCTTACAGGCCCATAATGAAAAACTGTTTTTT. Protein product: CASSLQAHNEKLFF. Combining the CDR3 with reference TRBV5-4 and TRBJ1-4 gives the whole variable domain ETGVTQSPTHLIKTRGQQVTLRCSSQSGHNTVSWYQQALGQGPQFIFQYYREEENGRGNFPPRFSGLQFPNYSSELNVNALELDDSALYLCASSLQAHNEKLFFGSGTQLSVL.

J is TRBJ2-7 and V is TRBV5-4; 10 positions agree with TRBD2. CDR1 SGHNT and CDR2 YYREEE come from the germline V gene (reference sequence). The CDR3 has 16 amino acids. Trimming removed 4 bases from V and 6 bases from J; junction bases left unmatched: 13. CDR3 residues: CASSIGSSGSFGEQYF. The CDR3 region has the DNA TGTGCCAGCAGCATTGGGTCTAGCGGGAGCTTCGGCGAGCAGTACTTC.

The rearrangement links TRBV6-5 to TRBJ1-1; 9 nucleotides align to TRBD1. The V and J ends lost 6 bases and 1 base, in that order; junction bases with no gene match: 3. The CDR3 extends over 14 amino acids. Germline assignment: CDR1 MNHEY and CDR2 SVGAGI. The CDR3 reads CASSGQGSNTEAFF. The DNA of the CDR3 is TGTGCCAGCAGCGGACAGGGGTCGAACACTGAAGCTTTCTTT.

The chain couples TRBV27 to TRBJ2-5, with a possible D match to TRBD1 (7 bases). Trimming took 5 bases from V and 4 from J, leaving 14 bases between them. This CDR3 is built from 14 residues. The germline V gene has CDR1 MNHEY and CDR2 SMNVEV (reference sequence). CDR3 region: CASSARQGGETQYF. The CDR3 DNA reads as TGTGCCAGCAGTGCCCGACAGGGAGGAGAGACCCAGTACTTC.

The V call is TRBV6-7, the J call TRBJ1-5; D is possibly TRBD1 (5 bases). TRBV6-7 is classed as an ORF, of uncertain function. The CDR3 is made up of 17 amino acids. The germline V and J ends were trimmed by 4 bases and 5 bases, with 21 bases remaining between them. The CDR3 DNA reads TGTGCCAGCAGTTGCCGGGCCCCGACAGTTTCCGATCAGCCCCAGCATTTT. As protein: CASSCRAPTVSDQPQHF.

In this sample, this clone turned up once. The chain uses TRBV6-5 and TRBJ1-2; the D gene is possibly TRBD1 (6 bases). Germline V gene sequence: CDR1 MNHEY, CDR2 SVGAGI. V was pared by 5 bases and J by 4 bases, with 11 bases between. The CDR3 contains 13 residues. The CDR3 sequence is CASSDPGVYGYTF. The CDR3 nucleotides are TGTGCCAGCAGTGACCCAGGGGTCTATGGCTACACCTTC.

This clone is a singleton in its sample. The chain combines TRBV27 with TRBJ2-3, with 7 bases lining up with TRBD2. CDR1 is MNHEY, CDR2 SMNVEV, per germline (reference sequence). This CDR3 is 14 amino acids long. J was trimmed by 9 bases and V by 8 bases; bases with no gene match: 14. The CDR3 sequence: CASGTTAGAGTQYF. Here the CDR3 DNA reads TGTGCCAGCGGGACCACGGCGGGAGCAGGGACGCAGTATTTT.

CDR3 nucleotides: TGTGCCAGCAGAAGGGTCTCTGGAAACACCATATATTTT. Encoded protein: CASRRVSGNTIYF. The chain has TRBV27 and TRBJ1-3; no firm D call. Germline CDR1 is MNHEY and CDR2 is SMNVEV (reference sequence). Trimming stripped 6 bases from V and 0 bases from J, with 6 bases between. The CDR3 spans 13 residues.

The CDR3 sequence is CASRGTLETYGYTF. Here the CDR3 DNA reads TGTGCCAGCAGGGGAACATTGGAGACCTATGGCTACACCTTC. The chain employs TRBV25-1 and TRBJ1-2; no firm D call. The CDR3 loop spans 14 amino acids. Trimming stripped 6 bases from V and 4 bases from J, with 15 bases between. Germline lookup yields CDR1 MGHDK and CDR2 SYGVNS.